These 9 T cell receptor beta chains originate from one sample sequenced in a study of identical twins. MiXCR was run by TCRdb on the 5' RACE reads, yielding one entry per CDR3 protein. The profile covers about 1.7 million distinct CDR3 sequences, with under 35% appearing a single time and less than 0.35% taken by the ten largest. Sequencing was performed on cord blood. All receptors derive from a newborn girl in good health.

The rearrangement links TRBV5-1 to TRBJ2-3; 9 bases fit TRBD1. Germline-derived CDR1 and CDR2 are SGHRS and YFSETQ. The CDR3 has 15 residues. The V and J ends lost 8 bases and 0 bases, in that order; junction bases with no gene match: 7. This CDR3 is CASRRQGESTDTQYF. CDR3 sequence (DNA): TGCGCCAGTCGGAGACAGGGGGAAAGCACAGATACGCAGTATTTT.

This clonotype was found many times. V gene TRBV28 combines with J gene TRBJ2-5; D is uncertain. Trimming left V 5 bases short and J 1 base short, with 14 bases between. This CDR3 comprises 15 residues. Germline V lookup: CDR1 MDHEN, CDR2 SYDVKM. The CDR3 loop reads CASSKQSYFQETQYF. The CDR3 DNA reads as TGTGCCAGCAGTAAACAGAGTTACTTCCAAGAGACCCAGTACTTC.

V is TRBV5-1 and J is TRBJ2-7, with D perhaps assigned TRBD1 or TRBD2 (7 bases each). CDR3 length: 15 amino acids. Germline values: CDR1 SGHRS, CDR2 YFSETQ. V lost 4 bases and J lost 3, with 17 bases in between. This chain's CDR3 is CASSAQGGGYYEQYF. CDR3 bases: TGCGCCAGCAGCGCACAGGGAGGGGGCTACTACGAGCAGTACTTC.

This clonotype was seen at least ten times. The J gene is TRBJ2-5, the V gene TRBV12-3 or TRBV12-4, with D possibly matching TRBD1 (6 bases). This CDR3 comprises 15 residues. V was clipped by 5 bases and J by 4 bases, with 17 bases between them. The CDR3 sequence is CASSMYLRDTETQYF. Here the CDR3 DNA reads TGTGCCAGCAGTATGTACCTCCGGGACACAGAGACCCAGTACTTC.

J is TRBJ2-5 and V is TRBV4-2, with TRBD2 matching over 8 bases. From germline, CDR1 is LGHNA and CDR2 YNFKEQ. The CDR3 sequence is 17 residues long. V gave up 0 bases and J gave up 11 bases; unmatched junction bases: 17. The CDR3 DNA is TGTGCCAGCAGCCAAGATGGGAGCGGACTAGCTTCGGAGGAGCAGTACTTC. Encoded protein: CASSQDGSGLASEEQYF.

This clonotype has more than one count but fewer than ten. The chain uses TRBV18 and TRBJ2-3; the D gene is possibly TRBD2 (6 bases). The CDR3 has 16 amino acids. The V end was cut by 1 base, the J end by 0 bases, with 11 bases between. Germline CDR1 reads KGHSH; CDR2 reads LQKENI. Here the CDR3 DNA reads TGTGCCAGCTCACCACAAGCGGGCATTAGCACAGATACGCAGTATTTT. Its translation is CASSPQAGISTDTQYF.

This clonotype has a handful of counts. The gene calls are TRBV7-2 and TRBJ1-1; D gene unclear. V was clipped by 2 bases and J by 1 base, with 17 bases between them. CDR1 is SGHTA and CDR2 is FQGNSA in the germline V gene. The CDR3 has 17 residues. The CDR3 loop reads CASSLYPTTTTNTEAFF. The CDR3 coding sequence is TGTGCCAGCAGCTTATACCCTACGACGACAACGAACACTGAAGCTTTCTTT.

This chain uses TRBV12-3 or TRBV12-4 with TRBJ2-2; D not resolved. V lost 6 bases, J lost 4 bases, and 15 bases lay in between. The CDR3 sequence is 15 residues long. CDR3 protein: CASRPARVGTGELFF. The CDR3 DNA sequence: TGTGCCAGCAGACCTGCTCGAGTTGGCACCGGGGAGCTGTTTTTT.

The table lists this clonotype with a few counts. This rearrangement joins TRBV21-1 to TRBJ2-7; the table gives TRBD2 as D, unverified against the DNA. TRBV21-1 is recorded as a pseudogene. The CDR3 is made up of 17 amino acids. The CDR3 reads CASSSPAGLSVAYEQYF. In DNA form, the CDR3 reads TGTGCCAGCAGCTCACCCGCGGGACTCAGTGTGGCCTACGAGCAGTACTTC.